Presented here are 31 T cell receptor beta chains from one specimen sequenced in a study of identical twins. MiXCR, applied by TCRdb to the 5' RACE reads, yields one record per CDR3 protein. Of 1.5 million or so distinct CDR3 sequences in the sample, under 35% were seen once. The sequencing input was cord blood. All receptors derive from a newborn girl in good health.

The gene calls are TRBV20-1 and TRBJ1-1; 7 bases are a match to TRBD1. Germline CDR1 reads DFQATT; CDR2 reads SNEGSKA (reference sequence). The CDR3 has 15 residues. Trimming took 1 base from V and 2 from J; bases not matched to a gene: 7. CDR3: CSARAGTAPNTEAFF. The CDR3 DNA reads TGCAGTGCTAGAGCCGGGACAGCACCTAACACTGAAGCTTTCTTT.

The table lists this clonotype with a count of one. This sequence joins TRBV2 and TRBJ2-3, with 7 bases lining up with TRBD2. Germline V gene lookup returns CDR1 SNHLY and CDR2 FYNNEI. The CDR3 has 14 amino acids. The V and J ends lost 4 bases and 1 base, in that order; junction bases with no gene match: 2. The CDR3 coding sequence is TGTGCCAGCAGTGGGGAGGGTCGCACAGATACGCAGTATTTT. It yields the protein CASSGEGRTDTQYF.

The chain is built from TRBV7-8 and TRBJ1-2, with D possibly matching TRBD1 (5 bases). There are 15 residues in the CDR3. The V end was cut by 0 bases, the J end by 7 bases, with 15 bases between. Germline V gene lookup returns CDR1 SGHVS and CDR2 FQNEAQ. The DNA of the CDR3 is TGTGCCAGCAGCTTAGCTCGCAGGGAAGTAGGTGGCTACACCTTC. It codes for CASSLARREVGGYTF.

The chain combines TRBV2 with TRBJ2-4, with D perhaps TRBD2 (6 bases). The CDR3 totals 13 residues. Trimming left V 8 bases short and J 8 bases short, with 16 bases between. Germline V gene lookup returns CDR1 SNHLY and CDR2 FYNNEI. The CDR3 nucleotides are TGTGCCAGCCTGTCGGGAGTAGCAGACATTCAGTACTTC. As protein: CASLSGVADIQYF.

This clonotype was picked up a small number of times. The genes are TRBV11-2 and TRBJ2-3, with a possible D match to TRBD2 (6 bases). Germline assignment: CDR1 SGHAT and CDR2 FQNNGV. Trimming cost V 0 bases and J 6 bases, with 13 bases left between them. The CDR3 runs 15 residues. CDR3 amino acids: CASSLDRPAGDTQYF. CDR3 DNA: TGTGCCAGCAGCTTAGACCGCCCCGCGGGGGATACGCAGTATTTT.

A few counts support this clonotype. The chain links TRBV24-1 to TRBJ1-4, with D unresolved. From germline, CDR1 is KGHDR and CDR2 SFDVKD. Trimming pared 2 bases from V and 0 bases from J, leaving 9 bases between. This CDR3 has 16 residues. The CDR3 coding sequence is TGTGCCACCAGTGATTCGGCAGCCGCAACTAATGAAAAACTGTTTTTT. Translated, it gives CATSDSAAATNEKLFF.

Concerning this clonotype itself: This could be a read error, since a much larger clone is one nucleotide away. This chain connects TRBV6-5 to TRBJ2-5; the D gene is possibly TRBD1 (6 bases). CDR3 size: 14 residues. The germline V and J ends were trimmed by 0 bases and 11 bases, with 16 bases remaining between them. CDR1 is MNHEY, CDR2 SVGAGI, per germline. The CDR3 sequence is CASSYSGTLVRQYF. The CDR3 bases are TGTGCCAGCAGTTACTCCGGGACACTCGTCAGGCAGTACTTC.

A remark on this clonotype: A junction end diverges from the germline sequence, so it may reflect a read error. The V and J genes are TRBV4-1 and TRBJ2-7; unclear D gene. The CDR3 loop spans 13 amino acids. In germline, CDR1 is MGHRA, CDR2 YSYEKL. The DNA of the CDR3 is TGCGTCAGCAGCCAAGGGTTGCAGTCCCGTAGGTACTTC. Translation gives CVSSQGLQSRRYF.

CDR3 sequence (DNA): TGTGCCAGCAGCCCCCCGACTAGTTTGGATGAGCAGTTCTTC. It yields the protein CASSPPTSLDEQFF. The V gene is TRBV7-9, the J gene TRBJ2-1, with D possibly TRBD2 on 6 matching bases. The CDR3 covers 14 residues. Germline V lookup: CDR1 SEHNR, CDR2 FQNEAQ (reference sequence). V was clipped by 5 bases and J by 8 bases, with 16 bases between them. Full variable domain (rest looked up from reference TRBV7-9 and TRBJ2-1): DTGVSQNPRHKITKRGQNVTFRCDPISEHNRLYWYRQTLGQGPEFLTYFQNEAQLEKSRLLSDRFSAERPKGSFSTLEIQRTEQGDSAMYLCASSPPTSLDEQFFGPGTRLTVL.

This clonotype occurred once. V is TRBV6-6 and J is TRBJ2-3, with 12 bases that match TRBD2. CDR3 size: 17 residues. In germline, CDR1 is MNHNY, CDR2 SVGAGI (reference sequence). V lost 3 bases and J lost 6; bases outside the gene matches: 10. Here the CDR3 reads CASSYPSASGRGDTQYF. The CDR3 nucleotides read TGTGCCAGCAGTTATCCCTCCGCTAGCGGGAGGGGGGATACGCAGTATTTT.

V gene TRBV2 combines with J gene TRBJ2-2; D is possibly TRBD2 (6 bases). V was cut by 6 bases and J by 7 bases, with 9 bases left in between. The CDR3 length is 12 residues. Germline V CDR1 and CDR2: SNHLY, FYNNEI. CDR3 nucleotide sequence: TGTGCCAGCAGGGCGACTAGCGGGGAGCTGTTTTTT. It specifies CASRATSGELFF.

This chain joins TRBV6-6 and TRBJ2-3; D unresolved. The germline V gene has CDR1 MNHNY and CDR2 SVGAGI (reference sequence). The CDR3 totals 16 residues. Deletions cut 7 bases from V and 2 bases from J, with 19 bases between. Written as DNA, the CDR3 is TGTGCCAGCACCCATACCTCTTCGAGGATCACAGATACGCAGTATTTT. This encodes CASTHTSSRITDTQYF.

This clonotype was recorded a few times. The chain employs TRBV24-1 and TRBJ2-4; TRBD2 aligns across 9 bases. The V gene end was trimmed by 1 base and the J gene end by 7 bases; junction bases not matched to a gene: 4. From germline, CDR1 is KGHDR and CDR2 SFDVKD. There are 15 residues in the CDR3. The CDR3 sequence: CATSDFKAGGNIQYF. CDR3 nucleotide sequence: TGTGCCACCAGTGATTTTAAGGCGGGAGGGAACATTCAGTACTTC.

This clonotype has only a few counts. The chain's CDR3 is CASAPRTGVFYGYTF. In DNA, the CDR3 is TGTGCCAGCGCGCCACGGACAGGGGTGTTCTATGGCTACACCTTC. The chain joins TRBV7-6 to TRBJ1-2, with 9 bases aligning to TRBD1. The CDR3 spans 15 residues. Germline CDR1 and CDR2: SGHVS and FNYEAQ. With V trimmed by 8 bases and J by 4 bases, 11 bases remained unmatched.

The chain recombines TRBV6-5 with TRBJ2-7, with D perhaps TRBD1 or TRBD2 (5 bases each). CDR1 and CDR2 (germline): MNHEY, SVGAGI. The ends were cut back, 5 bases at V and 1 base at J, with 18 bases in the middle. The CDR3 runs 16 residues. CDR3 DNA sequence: TGTGCCAGCAGTCCCCGACCGGGGCCAGGATCCTACGAGCAGTACTTC. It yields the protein CASSPRPGPGSYEQYF.

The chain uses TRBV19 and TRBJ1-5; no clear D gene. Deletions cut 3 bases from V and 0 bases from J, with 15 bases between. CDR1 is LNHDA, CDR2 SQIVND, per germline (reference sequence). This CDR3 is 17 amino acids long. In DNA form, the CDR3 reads TGTGCCAGTAGTATTCGGTCGTTTTGGGCTAGCAATCAGCCCCAGCATTTT. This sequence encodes CASSIRSFWASNQPQHF.

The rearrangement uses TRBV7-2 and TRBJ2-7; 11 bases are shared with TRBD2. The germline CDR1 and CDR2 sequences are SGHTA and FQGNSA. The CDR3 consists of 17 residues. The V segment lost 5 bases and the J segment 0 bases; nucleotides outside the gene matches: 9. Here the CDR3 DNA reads TGTGCCAGCAGCCGATGGACTAGCGGGCTGAGCTCCTACGAGCAGTACTTC. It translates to CASSRWTSGLSSYEQYF. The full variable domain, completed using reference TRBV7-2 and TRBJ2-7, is GAGVSQSPSNKVTEKGKDVELRCDPISGHTALYWYRQSLGQGLEFLIYFQGNSAPDKSGLPSDRFSAERTGGSVSTLTIQRTQQEDSAVYLCASSRWTSGLSSYEQYFGPGTRLTVT.

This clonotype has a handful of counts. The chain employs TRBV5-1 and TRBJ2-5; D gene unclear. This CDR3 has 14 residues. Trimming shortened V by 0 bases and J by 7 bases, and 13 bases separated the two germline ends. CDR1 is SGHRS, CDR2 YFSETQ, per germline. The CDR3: CASSLGYGEATQYF. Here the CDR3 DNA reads TGCGCCAGCAGCTTGGGTTATGGAGAGGCGACCCAGTACTTC.

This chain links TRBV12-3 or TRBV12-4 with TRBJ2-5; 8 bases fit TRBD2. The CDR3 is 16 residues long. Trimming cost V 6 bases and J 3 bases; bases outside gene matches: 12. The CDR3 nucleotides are TGTGCCAGCAGCTGGGTGTTGGCGGGGGGTAAAGAGACCCAGTACTTC. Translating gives CASSWVLAGGKETQYF.

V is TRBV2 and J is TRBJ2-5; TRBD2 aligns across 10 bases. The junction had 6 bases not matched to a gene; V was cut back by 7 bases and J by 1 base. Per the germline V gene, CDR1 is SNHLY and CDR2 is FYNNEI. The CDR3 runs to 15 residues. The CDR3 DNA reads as TGTGCCAGCACCTCTAGCGGGGGCCTCCAAGAGACCCAGTACTTC. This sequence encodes CASTSSGGLQETQYF.

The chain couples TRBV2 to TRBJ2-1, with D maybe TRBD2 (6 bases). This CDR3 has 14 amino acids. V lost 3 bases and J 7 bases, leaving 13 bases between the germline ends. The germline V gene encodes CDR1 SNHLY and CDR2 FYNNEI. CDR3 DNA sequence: TGTGCCAGCAGTGAGGAGGGTTTGTGGAATGAGCAGTTCTTC. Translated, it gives CASSEEGLWNEQFF.

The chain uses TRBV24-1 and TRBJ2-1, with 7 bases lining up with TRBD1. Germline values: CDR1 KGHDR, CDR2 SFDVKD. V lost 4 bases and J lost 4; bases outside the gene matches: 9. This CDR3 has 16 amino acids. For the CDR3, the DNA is TGTGCCACCAGTGACTCCGGGACAGCTTTTTACAATGAGCAGTTCTTC. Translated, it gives CATSDSGTAFYNEQFF.

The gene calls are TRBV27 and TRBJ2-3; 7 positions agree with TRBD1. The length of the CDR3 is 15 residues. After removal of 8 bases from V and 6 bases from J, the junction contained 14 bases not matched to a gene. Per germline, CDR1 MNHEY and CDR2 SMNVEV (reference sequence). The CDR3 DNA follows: TGTGCCAGCGGCGCGAAGGACAGGCCTAGGGATACGCAGTATTTT. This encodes CASGAKDRPRDTQYF.

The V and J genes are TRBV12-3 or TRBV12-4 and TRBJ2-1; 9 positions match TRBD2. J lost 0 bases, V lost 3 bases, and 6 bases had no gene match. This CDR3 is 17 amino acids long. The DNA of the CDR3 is TGTGCCAGCAGTTTCTCAAGCGGGGGGCACTCCTACAATGAGCAGTTCTTC. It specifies CASSFSSGGHSYNEQFF.

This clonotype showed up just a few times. CDR3 coding DNA: TGTGCCAGCAGCCAAAGGGACAGGGGAGGAAAACTGTTTTTT. Translated: CASSQRDRGGKLFF. J is TRBJ1-4 and V is TRBV4-2; 10 bases are shared with TRBD1. Germline-derived CDR1 and CDR2 are LGHNA and YNFKEQ. The junction had 4 bases not matched to a gene; V was cut back by 2 bases and J by 10 bases. The CDR3 runs 14 residues.

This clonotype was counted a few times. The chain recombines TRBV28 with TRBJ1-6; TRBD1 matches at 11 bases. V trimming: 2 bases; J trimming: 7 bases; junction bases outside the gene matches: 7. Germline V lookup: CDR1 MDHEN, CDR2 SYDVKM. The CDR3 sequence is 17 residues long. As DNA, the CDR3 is TGTGCCAGCAGTTTACCCCGAGGACAGGGGGCGAATTCACCCCTCCACTTT. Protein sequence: CASSLPRGQGANSPLHF.

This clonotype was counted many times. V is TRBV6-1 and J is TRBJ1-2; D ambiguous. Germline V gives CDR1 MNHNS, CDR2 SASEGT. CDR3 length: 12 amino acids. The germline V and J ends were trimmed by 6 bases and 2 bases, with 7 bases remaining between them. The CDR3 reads CASRRANYGYTF. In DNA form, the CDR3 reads TGTGCCAGCAGGAGGGCAAACTATGGCTACACCTTC.

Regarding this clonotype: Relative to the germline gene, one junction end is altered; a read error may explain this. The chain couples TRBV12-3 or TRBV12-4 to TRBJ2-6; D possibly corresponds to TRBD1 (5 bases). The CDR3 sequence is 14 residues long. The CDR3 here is CVSKGRAGANVLTF. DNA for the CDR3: TGTGTCAGCAAGGGCAGGGCTGGGGCCAACGTCCTGACTTTC.

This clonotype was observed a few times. The CDR3 region has the DNA TGTGCCAGCAGTGAATTAGGGGGGAGCACTGAAGCTTTCTTT. The encoded protein is CASSELGGSTEAFF. The chain recombines TRBV25-1 with TRBJ1-1; tentatively, D is TRBD1 (6 bases). V was pared by 1 base and J by 4 bases, with 10 bases between. Germline V gives CDR1 MGHDK, CDR2 SYGVNS. The CDR3 is 14 amino acids.

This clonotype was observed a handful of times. CDR3 protein: CASSQDWASGYEQYF. The CDR3 nucleotides read TGCGCCAGCAGCCAAGATTGGGCTAGCGGTTACGAGCAGTACTTC. This rearrangement joins TRBV4-1 to TRBJ2-7; 7 bases match TRBD2. The germline V gene has CDR1 MGHRA and CDR2 YSYEKL. The trim removed 0 bases at V and 4 bases at J, leaving 6 bases unmatched. The CDR3 length is 15 residues.

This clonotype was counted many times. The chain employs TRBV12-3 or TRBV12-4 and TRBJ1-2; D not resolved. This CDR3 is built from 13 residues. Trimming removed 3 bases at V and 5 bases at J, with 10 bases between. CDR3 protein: CASSFPSFYGYTF. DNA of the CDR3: TGTGCCAGCAGTTTCCCTTCCTTTTATGGCTACACCTTC.